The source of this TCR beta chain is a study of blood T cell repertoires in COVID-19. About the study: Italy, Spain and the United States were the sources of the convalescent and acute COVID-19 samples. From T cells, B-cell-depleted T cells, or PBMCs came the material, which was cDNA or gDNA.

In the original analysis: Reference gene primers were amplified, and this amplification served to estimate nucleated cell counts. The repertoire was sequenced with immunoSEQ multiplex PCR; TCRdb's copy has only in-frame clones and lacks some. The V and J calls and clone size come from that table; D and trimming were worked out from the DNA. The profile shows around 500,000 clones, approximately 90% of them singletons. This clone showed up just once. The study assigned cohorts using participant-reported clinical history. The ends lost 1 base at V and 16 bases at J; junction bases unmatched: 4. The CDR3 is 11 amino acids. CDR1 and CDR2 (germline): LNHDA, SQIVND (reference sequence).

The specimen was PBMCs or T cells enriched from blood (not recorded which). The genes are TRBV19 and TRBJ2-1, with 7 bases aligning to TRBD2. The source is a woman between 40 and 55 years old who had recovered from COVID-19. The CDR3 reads CASSIGGSLFF. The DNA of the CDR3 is TGTGCCAGTAGTATAGGCGGGAGTCTTTTCTTC.